This T cell receptor beta chain was obtained from a study of OX40 agonist ivuxolimab in advanced cancers. As for the study in general: Given to patients was ivuxolimab, an agonistic anti-OX40 (CD134) antibody. Dose-escalation patients had hepatocellular carcinoma, melanoma, renal cell or head and neck cancer.

Germline assignment: CDR1 LNHNV and CDR2 YYDKDF (reference sequence). Trimming left V 0 bases short and J 4 bases short, with 6 bases between. This CDR3 has 13 amino acids. Data came from immunoSEQ multiplex PCR; TCRdb stores just in-frame clones and leaves some out. Of 50,000 to 75,000 clones listed, approximately 84% were seen once; the top ten hold 9.8%. This clone was detected only a few times. This receptor was taken from an adult with an advanced solid tumor such as melanoma, head and neck, liver or kidney cancer. The sequencing here drew on CD4+ or CD8+ T cells sorted from blood, taken in a trial of the OX40 agonist ivuxolimab. This rearrangement joins TRBV15 to TRBJ2-5; D remains unclear. CDR3 amino acids: CATSREILETQYF. In DNA form, the CDR3 reads TGTGCCACCAGCAGAGAAATTTTAGAGACCCAGTACTTC.